Following are 2 T cell receptor beta chains from one sample sequenced in a study of vaccination and CD4 T cells after COVID-19. Their target antigens are unknown. Cultured CD4+ T cell DNA underwent sequencing with the Oncomine TCR Beta short-read assay. MiXCR was run by TCRdb on the PCR reads, yielding one entry per CDR3 protein. The sample consists of fewer than 15,000 distinct CDR3 sequences, 40% to 50% of them appearing once. Noted treatment: roughly 10-day PBMC culture with coronavirus spike peptide pools or control peptides (ViraFEST assay). Sequencing was carried out using CD4+ T cells from blood, cultured in vitro. The receptors derive from a human donor who had recovered from COVID-19.

The genes are TRBV30 and TRBJ2-3, with TRBD2 matching 11 bases. The CDR3 sequence is 15 residues long. CDR1 is GTSNPN, CDR2 SVGIG, per germline (reference sequence). V lost 2 bases and J lost 2; bases outside the gene matches: 3. CDR3 sequence reads: CAWSKLAGDTDTQYF. Written as DNA, the CDR3 is TGTGCCTGGAGTAAACTAGCGGGGGACACAGATACGCAGTATTTT.

The sample holds a few counts of this clonotype. This chain uses TRBV20-1 with TRBJ2-7; D possibly corresponds to TRBD2 (6 bases). The V and J ends lost 0 bases and 7 bases respectively, with 22 bases between them. The CDR3 sequence is 16 residues long. Germline CDR1 reads DFQATT; CDR2 reads SNEGSKA (reference sequence). Written as DNA, the CDR3 is TGCAGTGCTAGAGATAGGAGGGACGGGGTCTTTCGAGAGCAGTACTTC. This encodes CSARDRRDGVFREQYF.